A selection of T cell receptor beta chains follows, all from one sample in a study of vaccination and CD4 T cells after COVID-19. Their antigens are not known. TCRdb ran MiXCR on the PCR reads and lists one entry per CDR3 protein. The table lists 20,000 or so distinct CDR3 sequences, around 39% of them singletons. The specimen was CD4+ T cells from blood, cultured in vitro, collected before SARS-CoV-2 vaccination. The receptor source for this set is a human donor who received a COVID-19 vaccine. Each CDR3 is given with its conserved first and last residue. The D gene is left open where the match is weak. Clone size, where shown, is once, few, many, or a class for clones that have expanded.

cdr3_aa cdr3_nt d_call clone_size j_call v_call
CATSDLTFGGTDTQYF TGTGCCACCAGTGATTTGACATTTGGGGGCACAGATACGCAGTATTTT NA few TRBJ2-3 TRBV24-1
CATSDTGRWEETQYF TGTGCCACCAGTGATACGGGCCGGTGGGAGGAGACCCAGTACTTC NA NA TRBJ2-5 TRBV24-1
CASSLASAGYNSPLHF TGTGCCAGCAGCTTAGCTTCGGCGGGGTATAATTCACCCCTCCACTTT NA NA TRBJ1-6 TRBV7-8
CASSWDRNYGYTF TGTGCCAGCAGTTGGGACAGAAACTATGGCTACACCTTC TRBD1 NA TRBJ1-2 TRBV6-5
CASSWVAGVTDTQYF TGTGCCAGCAGCTGGGTAGCGGGGGTGACAGATACGCAGTATTTT TRBD2 NA TRBJ2-3 TRBV11-2
CASSLTDASNYGYTF TGTGCCAGCAGCCTGACGGACGCTTCTAACTATGGCTACACCTTC NA NA TRBJ1-2 TRBV27
CATQLRRTYGTSTDTQYF TGTGCCACCCAGCTTAGGAGGACGTATGGGACCAGCACAGATACGCAGTATTTT NA NA TRBJ2-3 TRBV11-2
CASSLMEGETQYF TGTGCCAGCAGTTTAATGGAGGGGGAGACCCAGTACTTC NA few TRBJ2-5 TRBV12-3/TRBV12-4
CSAPTLVPYQETQYF TGCAGTGCTCCGACACTAGTCCCCTACCAAGAGACCCAGTACTTC NA few TRBJ2-5 TRBV20-1
CASSPRDRERTGTTDTQYF TGTGCCAGCAGCCCGCGGGACAGGGAGAGGACTGGCACCACAGATACGCAGTATTTT TRBD1 NA TRBJ2-3 TRBV7-9
CASKKSVAGGPTDTQYF TGTGCCAGCAAAAAAAGTGTGGCGGGGGGGCCCACAGATACGCAGTATTTT TRBD2 NA TRBJ2-3 TRBV6-1
CASSPWDGGYGYTF TGTGCCAGCAGCCCTTGGGACGGAGGCTATGGCTACACCTTC NA NA TRBJ1-2 TRBV11-2
CASSGQLMNTEAFF TGTGCCAGCTCCGGACAGCTAATGAACACTGAAGCTTTCTTT NA NA TRBJ1-1 TRBV6-1
CASSPQGAGETQYF TGTGCCAGCTCACCTCAGGGGGCGGGAGAGACCCAGTACTTC TRBD1 NA TRBJ2-5 TRBV18
CASSNYDRTGAFF TGTGCCAGCAGCAATTACGACAGGACTGGAGCTTTCTTT NA NA TRBJ1-1 TRBV14
CASSSSSGGTQYF TGTGCCAGCAGCTCTTCCAGCGGGGGGACCCAGTACTTC TRBD2 few TRBJ2-5 TRBV11-2
CSANFGGVQETQYF TGCAGTGCTAACTTCGGGGGGGTCCAAGAGACCCAGTACTTC TRBD2 few TRBJ2-5 TRBV20-1
CASRLIAGQGLGYTF TGTGCCAGCAGACTGATCGCGGGACAGGGGCTTGGCTACACCTTC TRBD1 NA TRBJ1-2 TRBV6-1
CASRTRTFLLSSYNEQFF TGTGCCTCTAGAACCCGGACCTTTCTCCTCAGCTCCTACAATGAGCAGTTCTTC NA few TRBJ2-1 TRBV27
CASSLGTGSIGQYF TGTGCCAGTAGTCTTGGGACAGGGTCTATTGGGCAGTACTTC TRBD1 NA TRBJ2-7 TRBV19
CASSGGDAGTDTQYF TGCGCCAGCAGCGGCGGGGACGCTGGGACAGATACGCAGTATTTT NA NA TRBJ2-3 TRBV5-1
CASSLGRANQPQHF TGTGCCAGCAGCTTAGGGAGGGCCAATCAGCCCCAGCATTTT NA few TRBJ1-5 TRBV7-8
CASSRIRGYEQYF TGTGCCAGCAGTCGAATTAGGGGATACGAGCAGTACTTC NA once TRBJ2-7 TRBV12-3/TRBV12-4
CASRELNTGELFF TGCGCCAGCAGAGAGTTGAACACCGGGGAGCTGTTTTTT NA NA TRBJ2-2 TRBV5-1
CASSLVGHYSPLHF TGTGCCAGCAGCTTAGTGGGACATTATTCACCCCTCCACTTT NA few TRBJ1-6 TRBV7-2
CASSLRTGGGTPSSPLHF TGTGCCAGCAGCCTCCGGACCGGAGGGGGAACCCCAAGTTCACCCCTCCACTTT NA NA TRBJ1-6 TRBV12-3/TRBV12-4
CASSRGTPAIYEQYF TGTGCCAGCAGCCGCGGGACACCAGCCATCTACGAGCAGTACTTC NA NA TRBJ2-7 TRBV14
CSARDSGQMGTGELFF TGCAGTGCTAGAGACTCTGGACAGATGGGAACCGGGGAGCTGTTTTTT NA NA TRBJ2-2 TRBV20-1
CASSPGGEGPQHF TGTGCCAGCAGCCCCGGGGGCGAGGGGCCCCAGCATTTT NA NA TRBJ1-5 TRBV7-2
CASSPGQFLPTNEKLFF TGTGCCAGCAGTCCGGGACAGTTCCTTCCAACTAATGAAAAACTGTTTTTT TRBD1 NA TRBJ1-4 TRBV25-1
CASSLTGTGSYNSPLHF TGTGCCAGCTCGCTTACAGGGACAGGCTCCTATAATTCACCCCTCCACTTT TRBD1 few TRBJ1-6 TRBV18
CSARRGTGGSYEQYF TGCAGTGCTAGAAGGGGGACAGGGGGCTCCTACGAGCAGTACTTC TRBD1 NA TRBJ2-7 TRBV20-1
CASSRTPSYGTEAFF TGTGCCAGCAGTCGAACACCCTCCTACGGCACTGAAGCTTTCTTT NA NA TRBJ1-1 TRBV12-3/TRBV12-4
CASSQGAGGQDTQYF TGTGCCAGCAGCCAAGGAGCGGGGGGGCAAGATACGCAGTATTTT TRBD2 NA TRBJ2-3 TRBV4-2
CASSTYRDSPLHF TGTGCCAGTAGTACATACAGAGATTCACCCCTCCACTTT NA few TRBJ1-6 TRBV19
CASTSTGGTKNIQYF TGTGCCAGCACCTCTACAGGGGGAACCAAAAACATTCAGTACTTC TRBD1 few TRBJ2-4 TRBV12-3/TRBV12-4
CATSDLRGGPNTDTQYF TGTGCCACCAGTGATTTGCGTGGGGGCCCCAACACAGATACGCAGTATTTT NA NA TRBJ2-3 TRBV24-1
CASSVAYGPVDTQYF TGTGCCAGCAGCGTAGCTTACGGGCCCGTAGATACGCAGTATTTT NA NA TRBJ2-3 TRBV9
CNARMTSGGTDTQYF TGCAATGCTAGGATGACTAGCGGCGGCACAGATACGCAGTATTTT TRBD2 NA TRBJ2-3 TRBV20-1
CASSAYRTGTYEQYF TGTGCCAGCAGTGCATATAGGACAGGAACCTACGAGCAGTACTTC TRBD1 NA TRBJ2-7 TRBV25-1
CASSQVGNTEAFF TGTGCCAGCAGCCAAGTAGGGAACACTGAAGCTTTCTTT NA NA TRBJ1-1 TRBV14
CASSPDRGTEAFF TGTGCCAGCAGTCCCGACAGGGGGACTGAAGCTTTCTTT TRBD1 few TRBJ1-1 TRBV6-1
CASSLWREVNTEAFF TGTGCCAGCAGCTTATGGAGGGAGGTGAACACTGAAGCTTTCTTT NA few TRBJ1-1 TRBV7-8
CSAQGTSYGYTF TGCAGTGCGCAGGGGACCAGCTATGGCTACACCTTC NA NA TRBJ1-2 TRBV20-1
CASSLGIGVAGLTDTQYF TGTGCCAGCAGCTTAGGTATAGGAGTAGCGGGTCTCACAGATACGCAGTATTTT TRBD2 few TRBJ2-3 TRBV7-8
CSAARTFGTGGREKLFF TGCAGTGCTGCCAGAACCTTCGGGACAGGGGGCAGGGAAAAACTGTTTTTT TRBD1 NA TRBJ1-4 TRBV20-1
CSADAGGRETQYF TGCAGTGCTGACGCGGGGGGGAGGGAGACCCAGTACTTC TRBD2 NA TRBJ2-5 TRBV20-1
CASSIGSRDETQYF TGTGCCAGTAGTATTGGTAGTAGGGACGAGACCCAGTACTTC NA NA TRBJ2-5 TRBV19
CAWSVRTNQPQHF TGTGCCTGGAGTGTACGAACCAATCAGCCCCAGCATTTT NA few TRBJ1-5 TRBV30
CATSDFLGLGRGTGELFF TGTGCCACCAGTGATTTTCTGGGTCTGGGACGAGGGACCGGGGAGCTGTTTTTT NA few TRBJ2-2 TRBV24-1
CASSPFSGTSDEETQYF TGTGCCAGCTCACCCTTCTCCGGGACTAGCGACGAAGAGACCCAGTACTTC TRBD2 NA TRBJ2-5 TRBV18
CASSYGQAIEAFF TGCGCCAGCAGCTACGGACAGGCCATCGAAGCTTTCTTT TRBD1 NA TRBJ1-1 TRBV5-1
CASNPTNREETQYF TGTGCCAGCAACCCAACGAACAGGGAAGAGACCCAGTACTTC NA NA TRBJ2-5 TRBV2